This paragraph reports one T cell receptor beta chain. Its matching antigen is unknown. The data are from a study of cytomegalovirus exposure and HLA in healthy donors. Looking at the study overall: In terms of ancestry, the Caucasian-associated cluster contained around 79% of the approximately 430 genotyped donors.

PCR was performed using 60 Vbeta and 13 Jbeta primers. The data were produced by immunoSEQ multiplex PCR, yet TCRdb's version contains in-frame clones alone and is incomplete. The sample yields about 170,000 clones, approximately 80% seen once. Looked up from germline, CDR1 is SGHAT and CDR2 is FQDESV (reference sequence). This CDR3 has 16 residues. V lost 4 bases and J lost 8; bases outside the gene matches: 13. Findings and caveats of the study: Cytomegalovirus association was assigned to more than 150 TCR beta chains.

This sequence was found in a male donor in good health and CMV-seronegative. The chain joins TRBV11-1 to TRBJ1-3, with 8 bases that match TRBD1. Sequenced input: PBMCs. CDR3 residues: CASSYQPGQDGDTIYF. As DNA, the CDR3 is TGTGCCAGCAGCTATCAACCGGGACAGGACGGAGACACCATATATTTT.